The rows below give T cell receptor beta chains drawn from one sample of a study of identical twins. TCRdb passed the 5' RACE reads through MiXCR, listing each CDR3 protein once. Here the sample spans around 480,000 distinct CDR3 sequences, approximately 15% being singletons. This sample was shared with a second study, whose subject was yellow fever vaccine responses in identical twins.

Sequencing was performed on CD4+ T cells sorted from blood. Source of these receptors: a woman aged 18 to 35 in good health. Both conserved end residues are part of each CDR3. The D gene is left open where the match is weak. Size is omitted from some rows. Given values are once, few, many or a class for expanded clones.

d_call cdr3_length j_call clone_size v_call cdr3_aa cdr3_nt
NA 15 TRBJ1-6 NA TRBV4-2 CASSPRARGDSPLHF TGTGCCAGCAGCCCCCGGGCCCGCGGGGATTCACCCCTCCACTTT
TRBD2 14 TRBJ2-2 few TRBV3-1 CATGERGGDGELFF TGTGCCACCGGCGAGCGGGGAGGAGACGGGGAGCTGTTTTTT
TRBD1 14 TRBJ1-1 NA TRBV6-1 CASVGQGANTEAFF TGTGCCAGCGTGGGCCAGGGGGCGAACACTGAAGCTTTCTTT
TRBD1 13 TRBJ2-7 few TRBV5-1 CASSPRGKNEQYF TGCGCCAGCAGCCCCAGGGGGAAAAACGAGCAGTACTTC
TRBD2 11 TRBJ2-1 many TRBV29-1 CSVNSGGASFF TGCAGCGTTAATAGCGGGGGGGCCTCGTTCTTC
NA 12 TRBJ2-7 few TRBV7-9 CASSFMLYEQYF TGTGCCAGCAGCTTTATGCTCTACGAGCAGTACTTC
NA 14 TRBJ2-7 few TRBV29-1 CSVSSLGESYEQYF TGCAGCGTTTCGAGTCTGGGTGAGTCCTACGAGCAGTACTTC
TRBD2 15 TRBJ2-2 few TRBV20-1 CSAGLAGGQIGELFF TGCAGTGCTGGACTAGCGGGAGGGCAGATCGGGGAGCTGTTTTTT
TRBD1 14 TRBJ2-7 NA TRBV7-2 CASSLRTGEYEQYF TGTGCCAGCAGCTTACGGACAGGGGAGTACGAGCAGTACTTC
NA 16 TRBJ2-2 few TRBV5-5 CASIVNAQGGTGELFF TGTGCCAGCATCGTTAACGCGCAGGGAGGAACCGGGGAGCTGTTTTTT
NA 15 TRBJ2-3 few TRBV27 CASSIQGRMTDTQYF TGTGCCAGCAGTATACAGGGACGAATGACAGATACGCAGTATTTT
TRBD1 19 TRBJ2-1 few TRBV11-2 CASSLVKSSGGRAYNEQFF TGTGCCAGCAGCTTAGTCAAAAGCTCAGGGGGCAGGGCCTACAATGAGCAGTTCTTC
NA 14 TRBJ2-2 NA TRBV29-1 CSVEVRSGTGELFF TGCAGCGTTGAAGTACGGTCGGGGACCGGGGAGCTGTTTTTT
TRBD2 16 TRBJ2-3 few TRBV12-3/TRBV12-4 CASSSITSGVTDTQYF TGTGCCAGCAGTTCCATCACTAGCGGGGTCACAGATACGCAGTATTTT
TRBD1 12 TRBJ2-3 NA TRBV5-1 CASRGQSDTQYF TGCGCCAGCAGGGGACAGTCAGATACGCAGTATTTT
TRBD2 18 TRBJ2-5 NA TRBV6-2/TRBV6-3 CASSYPRGGSGRKETQYF TGTGCCAGCAGTTACCCGCGAGGGGGTAGCGGGAGAAAAGAGACCCAGTACTTC
TRBD1 15 TRBJ1-1 few TRBV7-2 CASSSYSQGGTEAFF TGTGCCAGCAGCTCTTATAGTCAGGGGGGCACTGAAGCTTTCTTT
TRBD2 18 TRBJ2-3 NA TRBV4-3 CASSQDTASGSKTDTQYF TGCGCCAGCAGCCAAGATACGGCTAGCGGTTCGAAGACAGATACGCAGTATTTT
TRBD1 16 TRBJ2-4 many TRBV28 CASSTRQGGAKNIQYF TGTGCCAGCAGTACCAGACAGGGTGGGGCCAAAAACATTCAGTACTTC
NA 15 TRBJ2-1 many TRBV4-3 CASRRTESTYNEQFF TGCGCCAGCAGAAGGACGGAAAGTACCTACAATGAGCAGTTCTTC